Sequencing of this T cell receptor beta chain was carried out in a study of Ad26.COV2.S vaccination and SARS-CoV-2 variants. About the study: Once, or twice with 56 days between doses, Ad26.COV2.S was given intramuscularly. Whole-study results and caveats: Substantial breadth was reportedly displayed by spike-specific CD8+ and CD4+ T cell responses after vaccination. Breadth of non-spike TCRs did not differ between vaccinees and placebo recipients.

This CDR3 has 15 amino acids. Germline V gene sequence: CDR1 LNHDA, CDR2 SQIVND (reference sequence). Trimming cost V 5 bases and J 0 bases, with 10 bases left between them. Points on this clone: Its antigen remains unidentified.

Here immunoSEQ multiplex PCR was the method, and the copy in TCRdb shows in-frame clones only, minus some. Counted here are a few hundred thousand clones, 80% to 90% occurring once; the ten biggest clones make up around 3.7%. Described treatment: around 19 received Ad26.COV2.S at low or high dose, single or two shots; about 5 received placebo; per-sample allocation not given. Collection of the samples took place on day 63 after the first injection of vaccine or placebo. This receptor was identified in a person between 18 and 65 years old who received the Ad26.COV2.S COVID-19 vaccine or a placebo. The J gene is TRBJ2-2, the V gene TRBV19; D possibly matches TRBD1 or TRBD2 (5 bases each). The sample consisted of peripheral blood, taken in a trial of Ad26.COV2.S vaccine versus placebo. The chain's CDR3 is CASSRDGTNTGELFF. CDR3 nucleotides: TGTGCCAGTAGTCGGGACGGAACGAACACCGGGGAGCTGTTTTTT.